This is a list of T cell receptor beta chains from one sample in a study of T cell responses to AZD1222 COVID-19 vaccine. Profiling relied on immunoSEQ multiplex PCR, and the TCRdb table lists in-frame clones only, not all of them. Among about 100,000 clones listed, around 90% were seen once. The material was peripheral blood, obtained on day 0 of AZD1222 vaccination. The source is an adult in good health. The CDR3 runs from the conserved cysteine through the conserved F or W. Fields, in order: D gene, clone size, J gene, V gene, CDR3 DNA, CDR3 protein. A D gene is named only where the DNA matches it firmly. Size values are once, few and many counts, or a class for expanded clones, and some rows have none.

TRBD2 | - | TRBJ2-3 | TRBV6-5 | TGTGCCAGCAGTTATTCCGGGACTAGTTCCGATACGCAGTATTTT | CASSYSGTSSDTQYF
- | once | TRBJ1-2 | TRBV18 | TGTGCCAGCTCAGCGACAGATTATGGCTACACCTTC | CASSATDYGYTF
TRBD1 | - | TRBJ2-1 | TRBV11-2 | TGTGCCAGCAGCTGGCACGGACAGGGCACCTACAATGAGCAGTTCTTC | CASSWHGQGTYNEQFF
- | few | TRBJ1-2 | TRBV5-1 | TGCGCCAGCAGCTTGGTCGGGTCGGGCTACACCTTC | CASSLVGSGYTF
- | - | TRBJ2-2 | TRBV27 | TGTGCCAGCACCCCTGGGAAGTCCGTCTCCGGGGAGCTGTTTTTT | CASTPGKSVSGELFF
- | - | TRBJ2-7 | TRBV3-1/TRBV3-2 | TGTGCCAGCAGCCAAGATTTAAGCGGCCGAGGCGAGCAGTACTTC | CASSQDLSGRGEQYF
TRBD1 | - | TRBJ1-1 | TRBV19 | TGTGCCAGTAGTGCCCGGGACAGGTGGAACACTGAAGCTTTCTTT | CASSARDRWNTEAFF
TRBD1 | - | TRBJ1-5 | TRBV15 | TGTGCCACCAGCTTGGACAGGGAACAGCCCCAGCATTTT | CATSLDREQPQHF
- | - | TRBJ1-2 | TRBV2 | TGTGCCAGCGGACCGATAGGGGTCGATGGCTACACCTTC | CASGPIGVDGYTF
- | - | TRBJ1-1 | TRBV2 | TGTGCCAGCAAGGTTGGAGAGGACACTGAAGCTTTCTTT | CASKVGEDTEAFF
- | once | TRBJ2-4 | TRBV28 | TGTGCCAGCAGTTTGCTCCCCAAAAACATTCAGTACTTC | CASSLLPKNIQYF
- | - | TRBJ2-5 | TRBV28 | TGTGCCAGCAGTCCCAGTCCAGGGGCCTTAAAGACCCAGTACTTC | CASSPSPGALKTQYF
- | - | TRBJ1-1 | TRBV28 | TGTGCCAGCAGTTTATCGGGCAGGTCGGCGGCTTTCTTT | CASSLSGRSAAFF
- | - | TRBJ2-3 | TRBV6-5 | TGTGCCAGCAGTTACTCGCCAACCACAGATACGCAGTATTTT | CASSYSPTTDTQYF
- | once | TRBJ1-4 | TRBV6-5 | TGTGCCAGCAGAAGACACCTTGCAACTAATGAAAAACTGTTTTTT | CASRRHLATNEKLFF
- | - | TRBJ2-7 | TRBV5-4 | TGTGCCAGCAGCCGCCCAGGGGGGTCCTCCTACGAGCAGTACTTC | CASSRPGGSSYEQYF
- | - | TRBJ2-2 | TRBV10-3 | TGTGCCATCAGGGTGCCGCGGGGAAGGGTCGGGGAGCTGTTTTTT | CAIRVPRGRVGELFF
TRBD2 | - | TRBJ2-7 | TRBV14 | TGTGCCAGCAGCCGTCCGACTAGCGGGAGGGCCGGGGAGCAGTACTTC | CASSRPTSGRAGEQYF
TRBD1 | - | TRBJ2-6 | TRBV29-1 | TGCAGCGTTGAAGGCCAGGGGGTCTCTGGGGCCAACGTCCTGACTTTC | CSVEGQGVSGANVLTF
- | - | TRBJ1-5 | TRBV28 | TGTGCCAGCACCCTATATAGCAATCAGCCCCAGCATTTT | CASTLYSNQPQHF
- | - | TRBJ2-7 | TRBV10-2 | TGCGCCAGCAGTGACAGGGGGGGACGCTACGAGCAGTACTTC | CASSDRGGRYEQYF
- | - | TRBJ2-7 | TRBV28 | TGTGCCAGCGGGTTAGCTGGAACCTCCTACGAGCAGTACTTC | CASGLAGTSYEQYF
TRBD1 | - | TRBJ1-5 | TRBV5-1 | TGCGCCAGCAGCCCCGGACAGGGCAATCAGCCCCAGCATTTT | CASSPGQGNQPQHF
- | - | TRBJ2-1 | TRBV18 | TGTGCCAGCTCATCCGACTGGGAAAATGAGCAGTTCTTC | CASSSDWENEQFF
- | - | TRBJ1-2 | TRBV7-9 | TGTGCCAGCAGCCCGGACAGCCTAAGCCTCGCCACCTTC | CASSPDSLSLATF
- | - | TRBJ2-1 | TRBV6-5 | TGTGCCAGCATCACGGGTACAGTTTACAATGAGCAGTTCTTC | CASITGTVYNEQFF
- | - | TRBJ1-2 | TRBV5-1 | TGCGCCAGCAGCTCACAACCAGGGACGGGGGGCTACACCTTC | CASSSQPGTGGYTF
TRBD1 | - | TRBJ1-1 | TRBV5-5 | TGTGCCAGCAGCTTTCAGGGGGACACTGAAGCTTTCTTT | CASSFQGDTEAFF
TRBD1 | - | TRBJ1-6 | TRBV6-4 | TGTGCCAGCAGTGACAATCGAGGACAGGGTGTCGTCCCCTATAATTCACCCCTCCACTTT | CASSDNRGQGVVPYNSPLHF
- | - | TRBJ2-1 | TRBV11-2 | TGTGCCAGCAGCTTACAGGGTTCGAACTACAATGAGCAGTTCTTC | CASSLQGSNYNEQFF
TRBD1 | - | TRBJ1-6 | TRBV30 | TGTGCCTGGAGGGGGCAGGGGGATTCACCCCTCCACTTT | CAWRGQGDSPLHF
- | - | TRBJ2-2 | TRBV3-1/TRBV3-2 | TGTGCCAGCAGCCAAGGTGTCACAGAAGCATCGAACACCGGGGAGCTGTTTTTT | CASSQGVTEASNTGELFF
- | - | TRBJ1-1 | TRBV18 | TGTGCCAGCTCACCCCTAAATGACGGTGAAGCTTTCTTT | CASSPLNDGEAFF
TRBD1 | - | TRBJ2-7 | TRBV28 | TGTGCCAGCAGTTTAAGTCAGGGGGCGAAGGACGAGCAGTACTTC | CASSLSQGAKDEQYF
- | - | TRBJ2-2 | TRBV10-2 | TGCGCCAGCAATGGGGGAGCGGTCACCGGGGAGCTGTTTTTT | CASNGGAVTGELFF
- | - | TRBJ2-3 | TRBV4-1 | TGCGCCAGCAGCAAAAGAGATGGGGACGCTATGTCGCAGTATTTT | CASSKRDGDAMSQYF
TRBD2 | - | TRBJ2-3 | TRBV28 | TGTGCCAGCAGTCCAATAGCGGGAGTGGCAGATACGCAGTATTTT | CASSPIAGVADTQYF
TRBD1 | - | TRBJ1-2 | TRBV5-1 | TGCGCCAGCAGCCTGGGACAGGCCCACTATGGCTACACCTTC | CASSLGQAHYGYTF
TRBD1 | - | TRBJ1-1 | TRBV28 | TGTGCCAGCAGTCCCCCGGGACAGGGTCACCCTGAAGCTTTCTTT | CASSPPGQGHPEAFF
- | - | TRBJ1-1 | TRBV27 | TGTGCCAGCAGTTTATCATTCGGGTTAGGCGCTGAAGCTTTCTTT | CASSLSFGLGAEAFF
TRBD1 | - | TRBJ2-3 | TRBV29-1 | TGCAGCGTCGAGGCACCGACAGGGCACAGCACAGATACGCAGTATTTT | CSVEAPTGHSTDTQYF
- | - | TRBJ2-5 | TRBV30 | TGTGCCTGGAGTGCCAGGCAGACCCAGTACTTC | CAWSARQTQYF
TRBD1 | - | TRBJ1-1 | TRBV10-2 | TGCGCCAGCAGTCAAAGGGGGCAGAATGAAGCTTTCTTT | CASSQRGQNEAFF
- | - | TRBJ1-2 | TRBV4-2 | TGTGCCAGCAGCCAAGAAAAGTCAGGGAGAGACGGCTACACCTTC | CASSQEKSGRDGYTF
- | - | TRBJ2-7 | TRBV28 | TGTGCCAGCAGTTTACCCAGCGTCAACTACGAGCAGTACTTC | CASSLPSVNYEQYF
- | - | TRBJ2-1 | TRBV4-1 | TGCGCCAGCAGCCAGACACTTGGAGAGCAGTTCTTC | CASSQTLGEQFF
TRBD1 | - | TRBJ1-2 | TRBV10-3 | TGTGCCATCAGTGACTGGACAGGGTCCTTCCGTGGCTACACCTTC | CAISDWTGSFRGYTF
- | - | TRBJ1-2 | TRBV20-1 | TGCAGTGCTAGTCTCGGCCGAGCTTACTATGGCTACACCTTC | CSASLGRAYYGYTF
TRBD1 | - | TRBJ1-5 | TRBV28 | TGTGCCAGCACCAGACCGGGACAGTTATTTCAGCCCCAGCATTTT | CASTRPGQLFQPQHF
- | - | TRBJ2-1 | TRBV4-2 | TGTGCCAGCAGCCCCGCTATGGTATCAGATGAGCAGTTCTTC | CASSPAMVSDEQFF
- | - | TRBJ2-2 | TRBV13 | TGTGCCAGCAGCTTAGGACGGGGGACCGGGGAGCTGTTTTTT | CASSLGRGTGELFF